This T cell receptor beta chain comes out of a study of T cells after yellow fever vaccination. Study context: Fractions with few cells were prepared using SMART-Seq v4 Ultra Low Input. Whole-study results and caveats: Only a minor proportion of clonotypes was detected across both CD4 and CD8 compartments.

In TCRdb, the 5' RACE reads were re-called with MiXCR into one record per CDR3 protein. The sample lists 300,000 or so distinct CDR3 sequences; around 8.6% were seen once. Of note for this clonotype: The antigen is undetermined.

CDR3 length: 15 amino acids. Germline lookup yields CDR1 SNHLY and CDR2 FYNNEI. Losses at the gene ends were 7 bases for V and 0 bases for J; bases not matched to a gene: 5. This rearrangement joins TRBV2 to TRBJ1-3; 8 bases match TRBD1. This material consisted of CD4+ T cells sorted from PBMCs, taken 5 days after the yellow fever booster vaccination. The clonotype was recovered from a man younger than 35 who received the YFV17D yellow fever vaccine. This CDR3 is CASTGQGISGNTIYF. The CDR3 nucleotides read TGTGCCAGCACCGGACAGGGCATCTCTGGAAACACCATATATTTT.